A selection of T cell receptor beta chains follows, all from one sample in a study of blood T cells in healthy people across ages. MiXCR, applied by TCRdb to the 5' RACE reads, yields one record per CDR3 protein. The sample includes roughly 800,000 distinct CDR3 sequences, approximately 25% of them seen just once. These data were also reused for a study on T cells of mothers and their children.

The sample comprised blood. The receptors come from a boy aged 5-17 years in good health. Both conserved end residues are part of each CDR3. A D gene is named only where the DNA matches it firmly. Only some rows state a clone size, as once, few, many or a class for expanded clones.

J gene	D gene	V gene	clone size	CDR3 protein	CDR3 DNA
TRBJ2-2	-	TRBV20-1	few	CSARAVANTGELFF	TGCAGTGCTAGGGCGGTCGCGAACACCGGGGAGCTGTTTTTT
TRBJ1-2	-	TRBV29-1	few	CSVESGVNYGYTF	TGCAGCGTTGAGTCGGGAGTTAACTATGGCTACACCTTC
TRBJ2-7	TRBD2	TRBV4-1	few	CASSPQRTSGTYEQYF	TGCGCCAGCAGCCCTCAGCGGACTAGCGGCACCTACGAGCAGTACTTC
TRBJ1-3	-	TRBV5-6	-	CASSSMGNTIYF	TGTGCCAGCAGCTCCATGGGAAACACCATATATTTT
TRBJ1-4	TRBD1	TRBV10-3	-	CATGWGQDNEKLFF	TGTGCCACCGGGTGGGGACAGGATAATGAAAAACTGTTTTTT
TRBJ1-2	-	TRBV12-3/TRBV12-4	few	CASSSRVEGGYTF	TGTGCCAGCAGTTCCCGGGTGGAGGGTGGCTACACCTTC
TRBJ2-7	TRBD2	TRBV20-1	few	CSALAGVYEQYF	TGCAGTGCTTTAGCGGGAGTCTACGAGCAGTACTTC
TRBJ2-2	-	TRBV12-3/TRBV12-4	-	CASSFIPRISDGGELFF	TGTGCCAGCAGTTTTATCCCGCGGATCTCCGATGGCGGGGAGCTGTTTTTT
TRBJ2-5	-	TRBV19	few	CASSITLGTQYF	TGTGCCAGTAGTATTACCTTAGGGACCCAGTACTTC
TRBJ2-1	-	TRBV14	-	CASSQDDSPYNEQFF	TGTGCCAGCAGCCAAGACGACAGTCCGTACAATGAGCAGTTCTTC
TRBJ2-5	-	TRBV7-9	few	CASSLEEDYNQETQYF	TGTGCCAGCAGCTTAGAAGAGGACTACAACCAAGAGACCCAGTACTTC
TRBJ2-2	-	TRBV6-2/TRBV6-3	-	CASSYVQGGELFF	TGTGCCAGCAGTTACGTCCAAGGCGGGGAGCTGTTTTTT
TRBJ1-2	TRBD1	TRBV29-1	-	CSVGDSRNYGYTF	TGCAGCGTCGGGGACAGCCGTAACTATGGCTACACCTTC
TRBJ2-5	-	TRBV29-1	few	CSVVSPFNQETQYF	TGCAGCGTTGTTAGCCCTTTCAACCAAGAGACCCAGTACTTC
TRBJ2-7	-	TRBV6-5	few	CASSPRNPRELYF	TGTGCCAGCAGTCCGAGGAACCCCAGGGAACTGTACTTC
TRBJ1-5	-	TRBV7-6	few	CASSLGGQSSNQPQHF	TGTGCCAGCAGCTTAGGAGGACAAAGCAGCAATCAGCCCCAGCATTTT
TRBJ2-3	-	TRBV12-5	few	CASGLGQPTPTDTQYF	TGTGCTAGTGGTTTGGGGCAGCCAACACCCACAGATACGCAGTATTTT
TRBJ1-1	-	TRBV13	-	CASSLETGLYTEAFF	TGTGCCAGCAGCTTAGAAACAGGCCTTTACACTGAAGCTTTCTTT
TRBJ1-1	TRBD1	TRBV10-3	few	CAISNRDSNTEAFF	TGTGCCATCAGTAACCGGGACAGCAACACTGAAGCTTTCTTT
TRBJ2-5	-	TRBV29-1	many	CSAGHGQETQYF	TGCAGCGCCGGTCATGGTCAAGAGACCCAGTACTTC
TRBJ2-7	-	TRBV21-1	-	CASSPNRVPYEQYF	TGTGCCAGCAGTCCAAACAGGGTACCCTACGAGCAGTACTTC
TRBJ2-3	-	TRBV29-1	-	CSADDRAGLTDTQYF	TGCAGCGCCGACGACCGCGCAGGGCTAACAGATACGCAGTATTTT
TRBJ1-4	-	TRBV7-9	few	CASSALLLTDATNEKLFF	TGTGCCAGCAGCGCCCTCCTTTTGACGGATGCAACTAATGAAAAACTGTTTTTT
TRBJ2-3	TRBD2	TRBV5-1	-	CASSLVGLADTQYF	TGCGCCAGCAGCTTGGTGGGACTAGCAGATACGCAGTATTTT
TRBJ2-5	-	TRBV20-1	few	CSARRQEETQYF	TGCAGCGCTAGAAGGCAGGAAGAGACCCAGTACTTC
TRBJ2-7	-	TRBV7-9	few	CASTQEAGTLREQYF	TGTGCCAGCACCCAAGAGGCGGGTACCCTCCGGGAGCAGTACTTC
TRBJ2-1	TRBD2	TRBV6-2/TRBV6-3	-	CASSWVTSGNEQFF	TGTGCCAGCAGTTGGGTGACTAGCGGGAATGAGCAGTTCTTC
TRBJ1-2	-	TRBV4-3	-	CASSHASTGYGYTF	TGCGCCAGCAGCCACGCTTCAACGGGCTATGGCTACACCTTC
TRBJ1-4	TRBD1	TRBV20-1	few	CSASQGTEEKLFF	TGCAGTGCTTCACAGGGGACGGAGGAAAAACTGTTTTTT
TRBJ2-7	TRBD1	TRBV5-1	few	CASSIRQGVGREQYF	TGCGCCAGCAGCATCAGACAGGGGGTAGGGCGCGAGCAGTACTTC
TRBJ1-1	TRBD1	TRBV13	-	CASSHRGVTNTEAFF	TGTGCCAGCAGTCACAGGGGGGTCACGAACACTGAAGCTTTCTTT
TRBJ2-1	TRBD2	TRBV9	few	CASSVDPSGGYNEQFF	TGTGCCAGCAGCGTAGATCCTAGCGGAGGCTACAATGAGCAGTTCTTC
TRBJ2-5	-	TRBV12-5	-	CASGGWSSRVRETQYF	TGTGCTAGTGGCGGCTGGTCTTCAAGGGTGCGGGAGACCCAGTACTTC
TRBJ2-5	TRBD2	TRBV12-3/TRBV12-4	few	CASSPQRGGSETQYF	TGTGCCAGCAGTCCCCAGCGGGGGGGTAGTGAGACCCAGTACTTC
TRBJ2-6	-	TRBV10-3	few	CAISEVFWEDRTSGANVLTF	TGTGCCATCAGTGAAGTTTTCTGGGAGGACAGAACTTCTGGGGCCAACGTCCTGACTTTC
TRBJ2-1	TRBD1	TRBV7-2	-	CASSLVGTGALYNEQFF	TGTGCCAGCAGCTTAGTAGGGACAGGAGCCCTCTACAATGAGCAGTTCTTC
TRBJ2-7	-	TRBV19	few	CATQTRGEQYF	TGTGCCACCCAAACCCGGGGAGAGCAGTACTTC
TRBJ2-3	TRBD2	TRBV3-1	-	CASSPIRGELTDTQYF	TGTGCCAGCAGCCCCATCCGGGGGGAACTCACAGATACGCAGTATTTT
TRBJ2-1	-	TRBV7-8	-	CASSPPGQNYNEQFF	TGTGCCAGCAGCCCACCCGGACAGAACTACAATGAGCAGTTCTTC
TRBJ1-2	TRBD1	TRBV29-1	-	CSVLRTGINYGYTF	TGCAGCGTCCTGAGGACAGGGATAAACTATGGCTACACCTTC
TRBJ2-5	-	TRBV9	-	CASSDGAGETQYF	TGTGCCAGCAGCGACGGGGCGGGGGAGACCCAGTACTTC
TRBJ2-7	-	TRBV9	few	CASSVAGNTYEQYF	TGTGCCAGCAGCGTCGCCGGCAACACCTACGAGCAGTACTTC
TRBJ2-3	TRBD2	TRBV13	-	CASSNRAGGGDTQYF	TGTGCCAGCAGCAACCGAGCGGGAGGAGGAGATACGCAGTATTTT
TRBJ2-5	-	TRBV29-1	-	CSVGARQETQYF	TGCAGCGTCGGGGCCCGTCAAGAGACCCAGTACTTC
TRBJ2-1	TRBD2	TRBV3-1	few	CASSLGLAGIGEQFF	TGTGCCAGCAGCCTCGGACTAGCGGGAATAGGGGAGCAGTTCTTC
TRBJ2-1	-	TRBV29-1	-	CSVVTQEQFF	TGCAGCGTTGTGACCCAGGAGCAGTTCTTC
TRBJ2-4	TRBD2	TRBV4-1	-	CASSQGRLAGDPKNIQYF	TGCGCCAGCAGCCAAGGGAGACTAGCGGGGGACCCCAAAAACATTCAGTACTTC
TRBJ2-7	-	TRBV7-9	few	CASSFRTSGANEQYF	TGTGCCAGCAGCTTCCGAACCTCCGGGGCGAACGAGCAGTACTTC
TRBJ2-7	TRBD2	TRBV18	few	CASSPQREGSEQYF	TGTGCCAGCTCACCCCAGCGGGAGGGATCCGAGCAGTACTTC
TRBJ1-5	-	TRBV6-6	once	CASSYSTASGWPQHF	TGTGCCAGCAGTTACTCGACGGCCTCTGGATGGCCCCAGCATTTT
TRBJ2-7	-	TRBV12-3/TRBV12-4	few	CASSRGLETYEQYF	TGTGCCAGCTCGAGGGGACTGGAGACCTACGAGCAGTACTTC